The following is a T cell receptor beta chain sequence with its context. The antigen is undetermined. This specimen belongs to a study of cytomegalovirus exposure and HLA in healthy donors. Findings of the study overall: When the data were analyzed later, several of the most significant clusters appeared to be linked to common viral pathogens. Associated with cytomegalovirus, according to the listing, were 150 to 200 TCR beta chains. Only CMV serostatus was available as immune exposure information. Reports state that TCR beta sequences accurately predicted most subjects' HLA-A and HLA-B alleles.

V shed 0 bases and J 4 bases; nucleotides not matched to a gene: 3. The germline CDR1 and CDR2 sequences are PRHDT and FYEKMQ (reference sequence). The CDR3 extends over 15 amino acids. Both 60 Vbeta primers and 13 Jbeta primers went into the PCR. Data came from immunoSEQ multiplex PCR; TCRdb stores just in-frame clones and leaves some out. Among almost 200,000 clones listed, 75% to 85% were seen once. The specimen was PBMCs. This chain uses TRBV13 with TRBJ2-7; 10 nucleotides agree with TRBD1. The source of this sequence is a woman aged 50 to 60 in good health and CMV-seronegative. The CDR3 nucleotides are TGTGCCAGCAGCTTAGGCGGGGGACAGGGGTACGAGCAGTACTTC. This sequence encodes CASSLGGGQGYEQYF. The entire variable domain, with the rest obtained from reference TRBV13 and TRBJ2-7, is as follows: AAGVIQSPRHLIKEKRETATLKCYPIPRHDTVYWYQQGPGQDPQFLISFYEKMQSDKGSIPDRFSAQQFSDYHSELNMSSLELGDSALYFCASSLGGGQGYEQYFGPGTRLTVT.